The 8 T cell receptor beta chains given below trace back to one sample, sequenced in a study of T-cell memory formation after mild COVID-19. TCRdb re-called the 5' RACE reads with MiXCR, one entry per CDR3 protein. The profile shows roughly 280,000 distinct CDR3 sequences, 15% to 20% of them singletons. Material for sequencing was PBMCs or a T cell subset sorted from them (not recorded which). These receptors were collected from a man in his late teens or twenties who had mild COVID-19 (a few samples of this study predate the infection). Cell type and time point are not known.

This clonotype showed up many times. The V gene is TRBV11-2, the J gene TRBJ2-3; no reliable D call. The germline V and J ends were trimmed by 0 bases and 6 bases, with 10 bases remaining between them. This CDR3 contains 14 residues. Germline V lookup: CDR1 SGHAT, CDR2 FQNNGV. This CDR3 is CASSLDRLADTQYF. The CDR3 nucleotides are TGTGCCAGCAGCTTAGATCGTTTGGCGGATACGCAGTATTTT.

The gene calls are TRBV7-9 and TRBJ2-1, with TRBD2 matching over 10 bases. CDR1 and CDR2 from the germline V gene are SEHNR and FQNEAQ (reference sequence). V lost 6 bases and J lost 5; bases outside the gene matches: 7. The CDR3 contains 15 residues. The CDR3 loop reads CASRPTSGEHNEQFF. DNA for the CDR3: TGTGCCAGCAGGCCTACTAGCGGGGAGCACAATGAGCAGTTCTTC.

The DNA of the CDR3 is TGTGCCAGCAGCTGGACTAGCGGGGGGTACGGAGAGACCCAGTACTTC. This sequence encodes CASSWTSGGYGETQYF. The chain employs TRBV11-1 and TRBJ2-5; 14 bases match TRBD2. Germline V gene sequence: CDR1 SGHAT, CDR2 FQDESV (reference sequence). The V gene end was trimmed by 4 bases and the J gene end by 4 bases; junction bases not matched to a gene: 5. The CDR3 runs 16 residues.

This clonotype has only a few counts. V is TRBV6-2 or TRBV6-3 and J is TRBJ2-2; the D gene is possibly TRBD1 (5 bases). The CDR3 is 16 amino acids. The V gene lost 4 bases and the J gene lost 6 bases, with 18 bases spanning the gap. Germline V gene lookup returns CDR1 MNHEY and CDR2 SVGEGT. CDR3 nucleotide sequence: TGTGCCAGCAGTTTATCCCTCCGTGGGGCTTCCGGGGAGCTGTTTTTT. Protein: CASSLSLRGASGELFF.

In DNA, the CDR3 is TGTGCCACCCAGAACCGCATCGGCGGCTACACCTTC. Amino acid sequence: CATQNRIGGYTF. The chain combines TRBV15 with TRBJ1-2; unclear D gene. V was pared by 8 bases and J by 8 bases, with 15 bases between. Germline V gene data show CDR1 as LNHNV and CDR2 as YYDKDF (reference sequence). The CDR3 sequence is 12 residues long.

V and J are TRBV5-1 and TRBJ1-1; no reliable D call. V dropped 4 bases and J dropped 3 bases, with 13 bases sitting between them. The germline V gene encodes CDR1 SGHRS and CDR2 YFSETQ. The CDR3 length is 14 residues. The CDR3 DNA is TGCGCCAGCAGCCCGGGCCACGTGGACACTGAAGCTTTCTTT. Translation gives CASSPGHVDTEAFF.

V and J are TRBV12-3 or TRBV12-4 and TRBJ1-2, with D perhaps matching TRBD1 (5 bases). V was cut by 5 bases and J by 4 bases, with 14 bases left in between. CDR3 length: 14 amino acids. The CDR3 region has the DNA TGTGCCAGCAGTCCAGGGACCGACATCTATGGCTACACCTTC. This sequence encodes CASSPGTDIYGYTF.

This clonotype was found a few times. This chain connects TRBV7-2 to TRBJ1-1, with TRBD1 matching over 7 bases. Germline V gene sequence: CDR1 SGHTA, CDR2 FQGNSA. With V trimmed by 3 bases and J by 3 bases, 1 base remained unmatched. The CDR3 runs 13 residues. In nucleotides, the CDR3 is TGTGCCAGCAGCTTCGGACAGGACACTGAAGCTTTCTTT. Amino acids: CASSFGQDTEAFF.